This note documents a single T cell receptor (beta chain) sequence. The target of this receptor is not known. Base qualities were left out, and no much larger clone turns up one base away. Hyperthyroidism patients were newly diagnosed, had a disease duration of under 2 months, and were aged 18 to 65 years. Patients with uncontrolled infections, other autoimmune diseases, pregnancy or lactation were excluded. Diagnoses were established on the basis of clinical symptoms, serum thyroxine and TRAb, thyroid ultrasound, and orbital computed tomography. Blood from progressor patients was drawn when they were first diagnosed with hyperthyroidism, before any ophthalmopathy symptoms appeared. PBMCs were isolated from around 10 ml of fresh peripheral blood by Ficoll-Paque density gradient centrifugation. Progressor patients were first diagnosed with Graves' hyperthyroidism and then developed ophthalmopathy during follow-up. Total RNA was extracted using Trizol reagent, and RNA quality was assessed on an Agilent 2100 Bioanalyzer.

The germline V gene (reference sequence) provides CDR1 MNHEY and CDR2 SMNVEV. The CDR3 runs 12 amino acids, cysteine and phenylalanine included. CDR3 DNA is the only sequence kept; it has 36 bases, read in frame from the first base. V was cut back by 5 bases and J by 7 bases, leaving a gap of 12 bases between them. This record comes from a study of T cells in Graves' hyperthyroidism and ophthalmopathy (dated by TCRdb to between 2018 and 2021). With regard to the full study: Peripheral blood samples were taken at the time of initial diagnosis, prior to any treatment. The paper reports TCR Vbeta CDR3 sequencing of approximately 140 peripheral blood samples: 40 or so ophthalmopathy, fewer than 80 hyperthyroidism and around 17 progressor patients. After blood sampling, hyperthyroidism patients were treated with methimazole at a starting dose of 30 mg daily, and ophthalmopathy patients were treated with high-dose intravenous methylprednisolone. Prospective prediction of ophthalmopathy was tested in an independent validation cohort consisting of about 19 hyperthyroidism patients and about 17 patients who later progressed to ophthalmopathy. The 100 or so discovery patients were divided at random into training and test sets in a 7:3 ratio. To identify distinguishing TCR V-J signatures, a discovery cohort of about 100 patients was used, comprising 43 with Graves' ophthalmopathy and around 57 with stable Graves' hyperthyroidism. In addition, the study compared T-cell repertoires in thyroid tissue and in blood from over 5 Graves' hyperthyroidism patients. On the study overall, not on this receptor specifically: A 13 V-J signature model separated ophthalmopathy from stable hyperthyroidism, with roughly 88% sensitivity and about 81% specificity in cross-validation and 80%/75% in testing. In validation, the model predicted progression to ophthalmopathy with 55% to 71% sensitivity and over 72% specificity, a median of roughly seven months before onset. Most expanded thyroid clonotypes (frequency above 0.001) were also found in blood, which suggests that blood repertoires may mirror thyroid immune responses. Sample size was not statistically predetermined, and investigators were not blinded to group allocation.

TCR beta CDR3 regions were amplified from RNA transcripts. The TCR CDR3 was subjected to a first round of RT-PCR using the HTBI primer set and the Qiagen OneStep RT-PCR kit. A second multiplex PCR round built the libraries, followed by size selection and purification. Paired-end sequencing of the libraries was performed with 100 bp reads on an Illumina HiSeq2000. The original pipeline was this. SOAPnuke was used to process the raw data, removing reads that contained adapters or uncalled bases, had a mean Phred below 15, or lacked an exact match to the constant primer or identifier. COPE v1.2.5 was used to merge high-quality paired reads, and clonotypes were defined as unique nucleotide sequences. Clonotypes were aligned to IMGT TRBV, TRBD and TRBJ reference segments using MiTCR v1.1. The analysis was restricted to V-J combinations with a frequency above 0.0001, which together covered 99.2% of the repertoires. A TCS score was defined as the ratio of F50 (clonal expansion) to E x V (chaos), with BLOSUM62-based TCRdist applied between CDR3 peptides within each V-J. Welch's t-statistics and random forest reduced approximately 520 V-J features to around 14, which were used in a naive Bayes classifier (R e1071). Starting from the raw public reads, TCRdb applied fastp trimming at Q25, assembled clones with MiXCR and retained in-frame beta chains. Here each entry gathers all rows of one CDR3 protein and keeps the most common genes and DNA. The V and J calls reflect TCRdb's pipeline rather than the authors' work. The sample profile shows about 580,000 distinct CDR3 sequences; roughly 13% of them were found once. The top ten clones comprise more than 5% of the sample.

The rearrangement combines TRBV27 with TRBJ2-7; matching of 6 bases hints at TRBD2 as the D gene. The receptor was isolated from a woman between 25 and 40 years old with Graves' hyperthyroidism that later progressed to Graves' ophthalmopathy. Sequencing was carried out using blood. The CDR3 region reads CASSRRAGEQYF. The DNA reads as follows: TGTGCCAGCAGTAGGAGGGCCGGAGAGCAGTACTTC.